This T cell receptor beta chain was recorded in a study of Graves' ophthalmopathy and Graves' hyperthyroidism. Overall study results and limits: The 13-signature model separated ophthalmopathy from stable hyperthyroidism at approximately 89% sensitivity and roughly 80% specificity. Appearing in blood as well were most expanded thyroid clonotypes above 0.001 frequency.

Amplification of TCR beta CDR3 regions used RNA transcripts. In the first round, RT-PCR was carried out with HTBI primers, and a multiplex PCR formed the second round. TCRdb analysed the multiplex PCR reads with MiXCR anew, one entry per CDR3 protein. The data contain roughly 610,000 distinct CDR3 sequences, approximately 21% of them seen just once; the ten biggest clones take up roughly 6.9%. The authors defined stable hyperthyroidism as no ophthalmopathy within 18 months of follow-up. PBMCs came from 10 ml of fresh peripheral blood. The CDR3 has 11 residues. J was trimmed by 6 bases and V by 7 bases; bases with no gene match: 3. Per the germline V gene, CDR1 is SGHTA and CDR2 is FQGNSA. With regard to this clonotype: Its antigen is as yet unknown.

This chain links TRBV7-2 with TRBJ2-7; TRBD2 aligns across 7 bases. The sequence derives from a young woman with stable Graves' hyperthyroidism. Some clones in this sample may be carry-over from other donors' samples. The sequencing input was peripheral blood. The CDR3 is CASISGGEQYF. The CDR3 DNA reads as TGTGCCAGCATTTCGGGGGGCGAGCAGTACTTC.